The source of this TCR beta chain is a study of type 1 regulatory T cells. In the study overall: This in vitro CD4 product, T-allo10, is enriched for Tr1 cells and alloantigen-specific. Study findings and constraints: Tr1 cells had a more restricted TCR repertoire than non-Tr1 cells.

This clonotype showed up many times. Its antigen is not known. V shed 1 base, J shed 7 bases, and the junction held 11 bases outside the gene matches. CDR3 length: 17 amino acids. Germline V CDR1 and CDR2: MNHNS, SASEGT. TCRdb itself ran the reads through MiXCR, one entry per CDR3 protein. The sample gives about 65,000 distinct CDR3 sequences, roughly half of which show up once; 2% to 2.5% is in the top ten. The TCR sequence derives from a human donor in good health. The rearrangement joins TRBV6-1 to TRBJ1-4; 8 bases agree with TRBD1. Specimen: cultured non-Tr1 T cells, either the whole culture or a sorted T cell fraction (not recorded which). The CDR3 DNA follows: TGTGCCAGCAGTGAAGGACGACAGGGGCCGCGGAGTGAAAAACTGTTTTTT. It is translated as CASSEGRQGPRSEKLFF.